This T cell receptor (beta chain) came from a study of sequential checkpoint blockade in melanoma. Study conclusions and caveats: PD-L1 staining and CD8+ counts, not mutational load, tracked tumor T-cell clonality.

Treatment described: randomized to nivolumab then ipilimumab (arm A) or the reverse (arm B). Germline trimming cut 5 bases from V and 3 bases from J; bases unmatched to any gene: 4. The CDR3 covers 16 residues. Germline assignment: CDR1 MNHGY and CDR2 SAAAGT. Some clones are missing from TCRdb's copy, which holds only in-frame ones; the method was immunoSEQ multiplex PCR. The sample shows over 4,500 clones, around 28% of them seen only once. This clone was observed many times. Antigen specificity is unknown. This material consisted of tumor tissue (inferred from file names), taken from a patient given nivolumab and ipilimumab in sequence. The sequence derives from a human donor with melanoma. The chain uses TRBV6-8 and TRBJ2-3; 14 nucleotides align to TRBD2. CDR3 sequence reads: CASSRTSGGRTDTQYF. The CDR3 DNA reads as TGTGCCAGCAGTCGGACTAGCGGGGGGAGAACAGATACGCAGTATTTT.